The 30 T cell receptor beta chains reported below all come from one sample, sequenced in a study of neurological immune-mediated disorders. TCRdb passed the 5' RACE reads through MiXCR, listing each CDR3 protein once. The sample carries some 79,000 distinct CDR3 sequences, 13% to 15% recorded once. Specimen: PBMCs. The source is a woman aged 45-65 years in good health.

By frequency in the sample, this clonotype is medium-sized (0.01 to 0.1%). The chain joins TRBV20-1 to TRBJ2-3; 7 nucleotides line up with TRBD2. CDR1 and CDR2 (germline): DFQATT, SNEGSKA (reference sequence). The CDR3 contains 12 residues. The J segment lost 2 bases and the V segment lost 5 bases, leaving 1 base of the junction unmatched. This chain's CDR3 is CSAGGDTDTQYF. In nucleotides, the CDR3 is TGCAGTGCTGGGGGGGACACAGATACGCAGTATTTT.

Many counts were recorded for this clonotype. This chain joins TRBV28 and TRBJ1-4; D uncertain. The CDR3 consists of 15 residues. V gave up 3 bases and J gave up 0 bases, with 8 bases separating them. Germline CDR1 and CDR2: MDHEN and SYDVKM. CDR3 residues: CASSFKDATNEKLFF. In nucleotides, the CDR3 is TGTGCCAGCAGTTTCAAGGACGCAACTAATGAAAAACTGTTTTTT.

This clonotype came up many times. The chain is built from TRBV4-2 and TRBJ1-1; D unclear. The length of the CDR3 is 15 residues. Trimming left V 6 bases short and J 0 bases short, with 14 bases between. From germline, CDR1 is LGHNA and CDR2 YNFKEQ. The CDR3 spells CASSAFQPLNTEAFF. The CDR3 nucleotides are TGTGCCAGCAGTGCATTCCAGCCCTTGAACACTGAAGCTTTCTTT.

This clonotype was counted between two and nine times. The rearrangement joins TRBV6-1 to TRBJ2-7, with D maybe TRBD1 (6 bases). The V gene's germline CDR1 is MNHNS and CDR2 SASEGT. This CDR3 contains 15 residues. Trimming left V 6 bases short and J 3 bases short, with 18 bases between. The chain's CDR3 is CASRGSRQDSYEQYF. For the CDR3, the DNA is TGTGCCAGCAGGGGTAGCCGACAGGATAGCTACGAGCAGTACTTC.

This clonotype has a count of ten or more. CDR3 sequence (DNA): TGTGCCAGCAGCCAAGGAACTTCTGGGGCCAACGTCCTGACTTTC. Its translation is CASSQGTSGANVLTF. V is TRBV3-1 and J is TRBJ2-6; no reliable D call. The ends were cut back, 1 base at V and 1 base at J, with 5 bases in the middle. Germline CDR1 reads LGHDT; CDR2 reads YNNKEL (reference sequence). The CDR3 runs to 15 residues.

This clonotype was seen many times. J is TRBJ2-5 and V is TRBV7-9; D is perhaps TRBD1 (6 bases). V was pared by 8 bases and J by 4 bases, with 17 bases between. Germline values: CDR1 SEHNR, CDR2 FQNEAQ (reference sequence). This CDR3 spans 14 amino acids. The CDR3: CASLDWVGGETQYF. The DNA for the CDR3 is TGTGCCAGCTTAGATTGGGTAGGGGGAGAGACCCAGTACTTC.

There are many counts of this clonotype. The chain has TRBV7-9 and TRBJ1-6; tentatively, D is TRBD1 (5 bases). The CDR3 loop spans 15 amino acids. V dropped 1 base and J dropped 9 bases, with 13 bases sitting between them. Germline lookup yields CDR1 SEHNR and CDR2 FQNEAQ (reference sequence). CDR3 bases: TGTGCCAGCAGCTTAGTTGGGGGGGGATTTTCACCCCTCCACTTT. It yields the protein CASSLVGGGFSPLHF. The whole variable domain, remainder taken from reference TRBV7-9 and TRBJ1-6, is DTGVSQNPRHKITKRGQNVTFRCDPISEHNRLYWYRQTLGQGPEFLTYFQNEAQLEKSRLLSDRFSAERPKGSFSTLEIQRTEQGDSAMYLCASSLVGGGFSPLHFGNGTRLTVT.

This chain uses TRBV28 with TRBJ2-7; the D is unclear. Germline loops: CDR1 MDHEN, CDR2 SYDVKM. This CDR3 is built from 16 residues. Trimming removed 8 bases from V and 4 bases from J, with 24 bases in between. The CDR3 loop is CASALGGTSITYEQYF. The CDR3 DNA sequence: TGTGCCAGCGCCTTGGGTGGCACCTCCATTACATACGAGCAGTACTTC. Filled out from reference TRBV28 and TRBJ2-7, the complete variable domain reads DVKVTQSSRYLVKRTGEKVFLECVQDMDHENMFWYRQDPGLGLRLIYFSYDVKMKEKGDIPEGYSVSREKKERFSLILESASTNQTSMYLCASALGGTSITYEQYFGPGTRLTVT.

This clonotype was recorded many times. This chain joins TRBV7-2 and TRBJ2-7; D might be TRBD1 (5 bases). CDR3 length equals 15 residues. Germline values: CDR1 SGHTA, CDR2 FQGNSA. The germline V and J ends were trimmed by 1 base and 4 bases, with 14 bases remaining between them. The DNA of the CDR3 is TGTGCCAGCAGCTTAGTCTTCTTAGGGGCGTACGAGCAGTACTTC. This codes for CASSLVFLGAYEQYF.

This clonotype was detected many times. The CDR3 region is CASSIEETQYF. For the CDR3, the DNA is TGCGCCAGCAGCATAGAAGAGACCCAGTACTTC. The chain joins TRBV5-1 to TRBJ2-5, with D uncertain. The CDR3 contains 11 residues. V lost 4 bases and J lost 3, with 4 bases in between. Germline CDR1 SGHRS, CDR2 YFSETQ.

This clonotype was seen repeatedly, ten times or more. This chain links TRBV12-3 or TRBV12-4 with TRBJ1-4; TRBD1 might be the D (6 bases). The length of the CDR3 is 16 residues. V lost 5 bases and J lost 1, with 14 bases in between. As DNA, the CDR3 is TGTGCCAGCAGTACCAGTAAGACAGGAACTAATGAAAAACTGTTTTTT. It is translated as CASSTSKTGTNEKLFF.

This clonotype has at least ten counts. The chain is built from TRBV4-2 and TRBJ2-3; D uncertain. The V gene's germline CDR1 is LGHNA and CDR2 YNFKEQ. Trimming took off 1 base at V and 2 bases at J, with 10 bases between the two ends. The CDR3 has 15 residues. The CDR3 reads CASSQVGSNTDTQYF. The CDR3 bases are TGTGCCAGCAGCCAAGTCGGCAGCAACACAGATACGCAGTATTTT.

Ten or more counts support this clonotype. This chain uses TRBV7-6 with TRBJ1-2, with a possible D match to TRBD1 (6 bases). Germline values: CDR1 SGHVS, CDR2 FNYEAQ. Trimming took 0 bases from V and 7 from J, leaving 12 bases between them. This CDR3 is 14 amino acids long. The CDR3 loop is CASSLAQGPAGYTF. As DNA, the CDR3 is TGTGCCAGCAGCTTAGCACAGGGTCCAGCTGGCTACACCTTC.

The chain is built from TRBV18 and TRBJ2-5; the match to TRBD1 covers 10 bases. The CDR3 has 14 amino acids. Trimming at V came to 6 bases and at J to 9 bases, leaving 10 bases not matched to a gene. Germline lookup yields CDR1 KGHSH and CDR2 LQKENI. CDR3: CASSTGTGERAQYF. The CDR3 nucleotides are TGTGCCAGCTCCACCGGGACAGGGGAACGGGCCCAGTACTTC. The variable domain in full, with the rest retrieved from reference TRBV18 and TRBJ2-5, is NAGVMQNPRHLVRRRGQEARLRCSPMKGHSHVYWYRQLPEEGLKFMVYLQKENIIDESGMPKERFSAEFPKEGPSILRIQQVVRGDSAAYFCASSTGTGERAQYFGPGTRLLVL.

J is TRBJ1-2 and V is TRBV12-3 or TRBV12-4; tentatively, D is TRBD1 (5 bases). This CDR3 is 14 amino acids long. Trimming left V 10 bases short and J 3 bases short, with 18 bases between. In DNA, the CDR3 is TGTGCCACCCTCCCGGGACTCGCCGACTATGGCTACACCTTC. Amino acid sequence: CATLPGLADYGYTF.

This clonotype was seen ten or more times. The chain carries TRBV12-3 or TRBV12-4 and TRBJ1-1, with D unresolved. The CDR3 has 14 amino acids. V lost 4 bases and J lost 5, with 14 bases in between. The CDR3: CASSYGVMGTEAFF. The DNA of the CDR3 is TGTGCCAGCAGTTACGGGGTCATGGGAACTGAAGCTTTCTTT.

This clonotype was found many times. The chain is built from TRBV7-9 and TRBJ2-7; D call uncertain. This CDR3 contains 13 residues. In germline, CDR1 is SEHNR, CDR2 FQNEAQ (reference sequence). V lost 5 bases and J 4 bases, leaving 12 bases between the germline ends. The CDR3 DNA follows: TGTGCCAGCAGCCCCGCCGGGCGTTACGAGCAGTACTTC. Residues: CASSPAGRYEQYF. Complete variable domain (other parts from reference TRBV7-9 and TRBJ2-7): DTGVSQNPRHKITKRGQNVTFRCDPISEHNRLYWYRQTLGQGPEFLTYFQNEAQLEKSRLLSDRFSAERPKGSFSTLEIQRTEQGDSAMYLCASSPAGRYEQYFGPGTRLTVT.

This clonotype was counted at least ten times. CDR3 protein: CASSPQTSGLGTQYF. The CDR3 nucleotides read TGTGCCAGCAGTCCGCAGACTAGCGGCCTTGGGACGCAGTATTTT. J is TRBJ2-3 and V is TRBV12-3 or TRBV12-4, with 9 positions matching TRBD2. The junction had 12 bases not matched to a gene; V was cut back by 5 bases and J by 9 bases. The CDR3 runs to 15 residues.

In this sample, this clonotype turned up many times. The CDR3 is CASSNTGELFF. In DNA, the CDR3 is TGTGCCAGCAGTAATACCGGGGAGCTGTTTTTT. J is TRBJ2-2 and V is TRBV6-2 or TRBV6-3, with D unclear. The V gene's germline CDR1 is MNHEY and CDR2 SVGEGT. Trimming removed 5 bases at V and 5 bases at J, with 3 bases between. This CDR3 has 11 amino acids.

A few counts support this clonotype. The CDR3 sequence is CASSLRGQGETQYF. The CDR3 DNA reads TGTGCCAGCAGTCTCAGGGGGCAGGGGGAGACCCAGTACTTC. This chain links TRBV27 with TRBJ2-5, with 8 bases identical to TRBD1. V trimming: 5 bases; J trimming: 5 bases; junction bases outside the gene matches: 7. This CDR3 is 14 amino acids long. The germline CDR1 and CDR2 sequences are MNHEY and SMNVEV (reference sequence).

This clonotype was counted at least ten times. The rearrangement uses TRBV5-1 and TRBJ1-2, with TRBD1 matching 7 bases. Germline CDR1 SGHRS, CDR2 YFSETQ. The J segment lost 0 bases and the V segment lost 0 bases, leaving 8 bases of the junction unmatched. The CDR3 has 17 residues. CDR3 DNA sequence: TGCGCCAGCAGCTTGGGCCCTACCGGGACAGCTAACTATGGCTACACCTTC. Translation: CASSLGPTGTANYGYTF.

The chain has TRBV6-6 and TRBJ1-3; 8 nucleotides match TRBD1. The J segment lost 6 bases and the V segment lost 5 bases, leaving 3 bases of the junction unmatched. In germline, CDR1 is MNHNY, CDR2 SVGAGI (reference sequence). The CDR3 contains 13 residues. For the CDR3, the DNA is TGTGCCAGCAGTCAGACAGGGGAAAACACCATATATTTT. Its translation: CASSQTGENTIYF.

This clonotype was seen many times. This rearrangement joins TRBV4-2 to TRBJ1-2, with 8 bases that match TRBD1. CDR3 length: 15 residues. Germline V gene sequence: CDR1 LGHNA, CDR2 YNFKEQ. V shed 5 bases, J shed 5 bases, and the junction held 10 bases outside the gene matches. CDR3 sequence: CASSEGTGTSYGYTF. The CDR3 nucleotides are TGTGCCAGCAGCGAAGGGACAGGCACCAGTTATGGCTACACCTTC.

The chain has TRBV7-6 and TRBJ2-2; TRBD2 matches at 8 bases. The junction had 10 bases not matched to a gene; V was cut back by 4 bases and J by 3 bases. This CDR3 contains 17 residues. Germline-derived CDR1 and CDR2 are SGHVS and FNYEAQ. The CDR3 protein is CASSYPAGDRDTGELFF. CDR3 bases: TGTGCCAGCAGCTACCCAGCGGGGGACCGGGACACCGGGGAGCTGTTTTTT.

This chain uses TRBV5-1 with TRBJ2-5, with D possibly matching TRBD1 (6 bases). The V and J ends lost 2 bases and 3 bases respectively, with 11 bases between them. CDR3 size: 14 residues. Germline V CDR1 and CDR2: SGHRS, YFSETQ. CDR3 loop: CASSLPDRKETQYF. The CDR3 coding sequence is TGCGCCAGCAGCTTACCAGACAGGAAAGAGACCCAGTACTTC.

This clonotype was observed many times. This chain uses TRBV7-2 with TRBJ2-7, with 7 bases matching TRBD1. The CDR3 covers 15 residues. With V trimmed by 5 bases and J by 1 base, 8 bases remained unmatched. Germline V gene sequence: CDR1 SGHTA, CDR2 FQGNSA. CDR3 sequence: CASSVARDRSYEQYF. CDR3 coding DNA: TGTGCCAGCAGCGTGGCCAGGGACAGATCCTACGAGCAGTACTTC.

This clonotype came up a few times. This chain links TRBV29-1 with TRBJ1-2, with TRBD1 matching over 7 bases. Trimming cost V 7 bases and J 5 bases; bases outside gene matches: 13. This CDR3 has 14 residues. Germline V CDR1 and CDR2: SQVTM, ANQGSEA. CDR3 nucleotide sequence: TGCAGCGCCGGACGGGACAGTAGTTATTATGGCTACACCTTC. Translated: CSAGRDSSYYGYTF.

This sequence joins TRBV7-8 and TRBJ1-5; 7 bases are a match to TRBD1. CDR3 length equals 18 residues. The germline CDR1 and CDR2 sequences are SGHVS and FQNEAQ. Trimming took 0 bases from V and 4 from J; bases not matched to a gene: 12. This CDR3 reads CASSLAFGGTAANQPQHF. The CDR3 DNA follows: TGTGCCAGCAGCTTAGCTTTTGGGGGGACAGCGGCTAATCAGCCCCAGCATTTT.

This clonotype was counted many times. The chain employs TRBV24-1 and TRBJ1-1; D is perhaps TRBD1 (6 bases). Germline lookup yields CDR1 KGHDR and CDR2 SFDVKD. The CDR3 loop spans 13 amino acids. Trimming shortened V by 7 bases and J by 2 bases, and 10 bases separated the two germline ends. CDR3: CATRDSSNTEAFF. The CDR3 DNA follows: TGTGCCACCAGGGACAGTAGTAACACTGAAGCTTTCTTT.

The chain is built from TRBV10-3 and TRBJ1-4, with a possible D match to TRBD1 (5 bases). CDR1 and CDR2 (germline): ENHRY, SYGVKD. The CDR3 has 15 residues. V was cut by 6 bases and J by 4 bases, with 15 bases left in between. In DNA, the CDR3 is TGTGCCATCAGATCAGAGGGGTCAGATAATGAAAAACTGTTTTTT. Protein: CAIRSEGSDNEKLFF.